One and the same sample provided the 14 T cell receptor beta chains below, sequenced in a study of cytomegalovirus exposure and HLA in healthy donors. The PCR had 60 Vbeta and 13 Jbeta primers. TCRdb keeps only in-frame clones here, not all; method: immunoSEQ multiplex PCR. The table shows under 200,000 clones, with approximately 84% occurring only once. Sequencing was performed on PBMCs. Receptor source: a woman aged 45 to 65 in good health and CMV-seropositive.

This chain links TRBV6-6 with TRBJ1-1; D might be TRBD1 (6 bases). Germline V CDR1 and CDR2: MNHNY, SVGAGI (reference sequence). The ends were cut back, 4 bases at V and 1 base at J, with 10 bases in the middle. This CDR3 spans 14 amino acids. The CDR3 is CASSSQGKNTEAFF. The CDR3 DNA is TGTGCCAGCAGTTCCCAGGGGAAGAACACTGAAGCTTTCTTT.

This chain links TRBV6-5 with TRBJ1-2; 8 bases match TRBD1. From germline, CDR1 is MNHEY and CDR2 SVGAGI. Trimming took 7 bases from V and 6 from J; bases not matched to a gene: 13. The CDR3 loop spans 15 amino acids. The DNA for the CDR3 is TGTGCCAGCACCGCCCTCGACAGGGGCGCAAATGGCTACACCTTC. This gives the protein CASTALDRGANGYTF.

This clone was counted a single time. The chain links TRBV4-1 to TRBJ2-1; 9 bases agree with TRBD1. CDR1 MGHRA and CDR2 YSYEKL come from the germline V gene. The CDR3 has 15 residues. V lost 0 bases, J lost 8 bases, and 5 bases stayed unmatched. The CDR3, as DNA: TGCGCCAGCAGCCAAGAGAACAGGGGGCGGGATGAGCAGTTCTTC. Protein product: CASSQENRGRDEQFF.

The DNA for the CDR3 is TGTGCCAGCAGCTCCCAGCTAGCGGGAAATGAGCAGTTCTTC. This translates into CASSSQLAGNEQFF. The V gene is TRBV9, the J gene TRBJ2-1; 9 bases agree with TRBD2. Per the germline V gene, CDR1 is SGDLS and CDR2 is YYNGEE. The CDR3 length is 14 residues. Germline trimming cut 4 bases from V and 7 bases from J; bases unmatched to any gene: 6.

The V and J genes are TRBV11-3 and TRBJ2-3; D not certain. V shed 3 bases and J shed 3 bases, with 7 bases lying between them. This CDR3 contains 13 residues. Germline V gene lookup returns CDR1 SGHNT and CDR2 YENEEA. DNA of the CDR3: TGTGCCAGCAGCTTTAGCAGAACAGATACGCAGTATTTT. Translating gives CASSFSRTDTQYF.

The chain is built from TRBV4-2 and TRBJ1-4, with a weak D call TRBD1 (6 bases). Trimming stripped 4 bases from V and 5 bases from J, with 17 bases between. Germline V lookup: CDR1 LGHNA, CDR2 YNFKEQ. The CDR3 extends over 16 amino acids. The CDR3 bases are TGTGCCAGCAGCCTTGGGATAGGGGGGGGAAATGAAAAACTGTTTTTT. It encodes CASSLGIGGGNEKLFF.

This clone was detected a few times. The chain recombines TRBV9 with TRBJ1-1; D is unclear. Trimming pared 0 bases from V and 6 bases from J, leaving 12 bases between. This CDR3 region has 14 residues. Germline loops: CDR1 SGDLS, CDR2 YYNGEE. The CDR3 nucleotides read TGTGCCAGCAGCGTAGAGTACAGCCCCCCTGAAGCTTTCTTT. Its translation is CASSVEYSPPEAFF.

The chain joins TRBV21-1 to TRBJ2-7; the DNA was not used to check the table's D call, TRBD2. TRBV21-1 is a known pseudogene. The CDR3 sequence is 15 residues long. The CDR3 is CASSRGGGPNYEQYF. CDR3 in DNA: TGTGCCAGCAGCAGGGGGGGCGGGCCTAACTACGAGCAGTACTTC.

The V and J genes are TRBV11-3 and TRBJ2-7; D perhaps matches TRBD1 (5 bases). This CDR3 comprises 14 residues. Trimming cost V 5 bases and J 3 bases, with 14 bases left between them. Germline assignment: CDR1 SGHNT and CDR2 YENEEA. The CDR3 sequence is CASSPRDGNYEQYF. DNA of the CDR3: TGTGCCAGCAGCCCCAGGGATGGGAACTACGAGCAGTACTTC.

The chain employs TRBV29-1 and TRBJ2-1; 12 bases agree with TRBD1. V dropped 6 bases and J dropped 7; count of bases not matched to a gene: 4. There are 13 residues in the CDR3. In germline, CDR1 is SQVTM, CDR2 ANQGSEA. The chain's CDR3 is CSVGQGAGNEQFF. The CDR3 DNA reads as TGCAGCGTGGGACAGGGGGCGGGAAATGAGCAGTTCTTC.

The chain has TRBV10-3 and TRBJ1-3; D is possibly TRBD1 (6 bases). Trimming left V 6 bases short and J 0 bases short, with 9 bases between. From germline, CDR1 is ENHRY and CDR2 SYGVKD. The CDR3 is made up of 14 amino acids. CDR3 bases: TGTGCCATCAGACCGGACAGCTCTGGAAACACCATATATTTT. Amino acids: CAIRPDSSGNTIYF.

The chain links TRBV10-2 to TRBJ2-5; tentative D call: TRBD1 (6 bases). CDR3 length: 15 residues. The germline V gene has CDR1 WSHSY and CDR2 SAAADI. V lost 5 bases and J 1 base, leaving 14 bases between the germline ends. The CDR3 nucleotides are TGCGCCAGCAGTTCTGACAGGTTACCCCAAGAGACCCAGTACTTC. This codes for CASSSDRLPQETQYF.

This rearrangement joins TRBV18 to TRBJ2-7; D is uncertain. This CDR3 is built from 13 residues. Per the germline V gene, CDR1 is KGHSH and CDR2 is LQKENI. V lost 0 bases and J lost 2, with 5 bases in between. The DNA of the CDR3 is TGTGCCAGCTCACCACCCCAGGCCTACGAGCAGTACTTC. This codes for CASSPPQAYEQYF.

The J gene is TRBJ2-6, the V gene TRBV5-6, with D possibly being TRBD1 (5 bases). CDR1 SGHDT and CDR2 YYEEEE come from the germline V gene. CDR3 length: 16 residues. V dropped 0 bases and J dropped 0 bases, with 7 bases sitting between them. The CDR3 loop is CASSLGQSSGANVLTF. CDR3 coding DNA: TGTGCCAGCAGCTTGGGACAGAGCTCTGGGGCCAACGTCCTGACTTTC.